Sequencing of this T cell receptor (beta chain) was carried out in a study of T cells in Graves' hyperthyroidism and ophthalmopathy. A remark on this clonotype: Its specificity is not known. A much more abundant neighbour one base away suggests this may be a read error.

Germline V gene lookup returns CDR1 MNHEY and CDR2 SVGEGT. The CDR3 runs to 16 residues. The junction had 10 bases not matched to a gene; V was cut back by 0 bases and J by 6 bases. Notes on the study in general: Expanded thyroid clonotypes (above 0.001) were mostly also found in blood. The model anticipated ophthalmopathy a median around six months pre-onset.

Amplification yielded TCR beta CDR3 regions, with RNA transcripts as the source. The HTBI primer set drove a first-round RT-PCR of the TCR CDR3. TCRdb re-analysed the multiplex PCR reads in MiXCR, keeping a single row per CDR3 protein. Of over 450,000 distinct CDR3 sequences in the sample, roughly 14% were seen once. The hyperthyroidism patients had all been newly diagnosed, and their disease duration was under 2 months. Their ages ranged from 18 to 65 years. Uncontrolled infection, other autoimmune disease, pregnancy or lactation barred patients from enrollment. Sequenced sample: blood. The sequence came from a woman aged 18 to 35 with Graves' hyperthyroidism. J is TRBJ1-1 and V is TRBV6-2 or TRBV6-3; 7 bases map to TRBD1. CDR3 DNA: TGTGCCAGCAGTTACTCGCCCGCAGGGGGGGACGCTGAAGCTTTCTTT. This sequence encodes CASSYSPAGGDAEAFF.